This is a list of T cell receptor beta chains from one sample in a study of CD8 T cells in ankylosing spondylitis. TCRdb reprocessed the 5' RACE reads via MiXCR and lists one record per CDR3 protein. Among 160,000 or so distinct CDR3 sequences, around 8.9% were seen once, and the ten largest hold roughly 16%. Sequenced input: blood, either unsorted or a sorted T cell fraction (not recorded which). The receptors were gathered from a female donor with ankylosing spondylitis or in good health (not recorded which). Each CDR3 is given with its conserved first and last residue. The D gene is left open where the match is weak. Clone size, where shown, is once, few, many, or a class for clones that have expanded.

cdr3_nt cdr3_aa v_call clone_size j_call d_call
TGTGCCAGCAGCCAAGAAGGACAGGAGGGGTATTACGAGCAGTACTTC CASSQEGQEGYYEQYF TRBV4-2 many TRBJ2-7 .
TGTGCCAGCAGCCCGGGACTAGCGGTCTACGAGCAGTACTTC CASSPGLAVYEQYF TRBV7-9 few TRBJ2-7 TRBD2
TGTGCCAGCAGACTCCTTAGCGGGAGTGTCTACGAGCAGTACTTC CASRLLSGSVYEQYF TRBV6-2/TRBV6-3 . TRBJ2-7 TRBD2
TGTGCCAGCTCGAGGGTGTCCGACGAGCAGTACTTC CASSRVSDEQYF TRBV2 many TRBJ2-7 .
TGCGCCAGCAGTCTGATCCTAGCGAGCTCCTACAATGAGCAGTTCTTC CASSLILASSYNEQFF TRBV5-1 many TRBJ2-1 .
TGTGCCAGCAGGAGGACCGAGGGGGTCCTCGGGTACGAGCAGTACTTC CASRRTEGVLGYEQYF TRBV2 few TRBJ2-7 .
TGTGCCAGCAGTTCTCGTGGGACAGGGTCGGAAGAGCAGTACTTC CASSSRGTGSEEQYF TRBV9 few TRBJ2-7 TRBD1
TGTGCCAGCAGTTACGGACCGAGCTACGAGCAGTACTTC CASSYGPSYEQYF TRBV6-5 . TRBJ2-7 .
TGTGCCAGCAGCTTGGCCGCAGGAAATCAGCCCCAGCATTTT CASSLAAGNQPQHF TRBV5-6 . TRBJ1-5 .
TGCGCCAGCAGCTCTGACACCGGGGAGCTGTTTTTT CASSSDTGELFF TRBV5-1 many TRBJ2-2 .
TGTGCCACCAGCAGAGATCAGTTAGCGGGGGGACTGGATGAGCAGTTCTTC CATSRDQLAGGLDEQFF TRBV15 many TRBJ2-1 TRBD2
TGCGCCAGCAGCCAAGAGAGGGAAGAGACCCAGTACTTC CASSQEREETQYF TRBV4-1 few TRBJ2-5 .
TGTGCCAGCAGGGGGGGGACAGGGCCCACCGGGGAGCTGTTTTTT CASRGGTGPTGELFF TRBV12-3/TRBV12-4 . TRBJ2-2 TRBD1
TGTGCCAGCAGTTACTCGCTTTTTACAGGGGCGAACACCGGGGAGCTGTTTTTT CASSYSLFTGANTGELFF TRBV6-2/TRBV6-3 few TRBJ2-2 TRBD1
TGTGCCAGCAGTGCAACAGGGTCGCGACAGCCCCAGCATTTT CASSATGSRQPQHF TRBV12-3/TRBV12-4 many TRBJ1-5 .
TGTGCCAGCAGTTCCGGGACTAGCGCTTTTGTTTCCTACAATGAGCAGTTCTTC CASSSGTSAFVSYNEQFF TRBV6-2/TRBV6-3 . TRBJ2-1 TRBD2
TGTGCCTCGGTACAGGGTACGACCGGGGAGCTGTTTTTT CASVQGTTGELFF TRBV7-9 many TRBJ2-2 .
TGTGCCAGCAGCCCGGGGGACAGGTCCTACCTCTCTGGGGCCAACGTCCTGACTTTC CASSPGDRSYLSGANVLTF TRBV4-2 . TRBJ2-6 TRBD1
TGCAGTGCCACCGAGGGCACGGTCTACGAGCAGTACTTC CSATEGTVYEQYF TRBV20-1 . TRBJ2-7 .
TGTGCCAGCTGCGGGCAGGGGAATCAGCCCCAGCATTTT CASCGQGNQPQHF TRBV6-6 few TRBJ1-5 .
TGTGCCAGCAGTCAACCGGGACAGGCGGCCAATGAGCAGTTCTTC CASSQPGQAANEQFF TRBV7-8 many TRBJ2-1 TRBD1
TGTGCCAGCAGTTTAGACATCGATGGCTACACCTTC CASSLDIDGYTF TRBV12-3/TRBV12-4 . TRBJ1-2 .
TGTGCCAGCAGTTTAAATGGGCCTAGGTACAATGAGCAGTTCTTC CASSLNGPRYNEQFF TRBV27 few TRBJ2-1 .
TGTGCCAGCAGTTACGAGCCAGGGGCAAACACCGGGGAGCTGTTTTTT CASSYEPGANTGELFF TRBV6-5 few TRBJ2-2 .
TGTGCCAGCAGTTCCGAAAGGGGGCCGACAGATACGCAGTATTTT CASSSERGPTDTQYF TRBV28 . TRBJ2-3 TRBD1
TGTGCCAGCAGTAAGGACGGTCTCGGCTACACCTTC CASSKDGLGYTF TRBV6-6 few TRBJ1-2 .
TGTGCCAGTAGTATACCCCTAGCGGAACCTTACAATGAGCAGTTCTTC CASSIPLAEPYNEQFF TRBV19 . TRBJ2-1 TRBD2
TGTGCCAGCAGCTTAGCGGGAGTAATTGAGCAGTTCTTC CASSLAGVIEQFF TRBV13 . TRBJ2-1 .
TGTGCCAGCAGTTCCTACAGGGGTACTGAAGCTTTCTTT CASSSYRGTEAFF TRBV6-2/TRBV6-3 few TRBJ1-1 TRBD1
TGTGCCAGCAGCCTGCATACAGGGGGCTTCTACGAGCAGTACTTC CASSLHTGGFYEQYF TRBV7-2 many TRBJ2-7 TRBD1
TGTGCCAGCAGCTTGGCATGGGGGGATGAGCAGTTCTTC CASSLAWGDEQFF TRBV7-9 . TRBJ2-1 .
TGTGCCAGCAGTTTTCAGGCGTCCGGGGAGCTGTTTTTT CASSFQASGELFF TRBV12-3/TRBV12-4 many TRBJ2-2 .
TGTGCCATCAGTGAGTCGAGGCCCCAGCATTTT CAISESRPQHF TRBV10-3 . TRBJ1-5 .
TGTGCCAGCAGTTCACGGGGTGGACTAGCGGGGGACACCGGGGAGCTGTTTTTT CASSSRGGLAGDTGELFF TRBV27 . TRBJ2-2 TRBD2
TGTGCCAGCAGGTCACTAGAGGTCTACAATGAGCAGTTCTTC CASRSLEVYNEQFF TRBV28 . TRBJ2-1 .
TGTGCCAGCAGTCCCTGGACAGCTCAACCCTACGAGCAGTACTTC CASSPWTAQPYEQYF TRBV27 . TRBJ2-7 .
TGTGCCATCACCGAGGGGGAGGAGGGGCTCGAGCAGTACTTC CAITEGEEGLEQYF TRBV10-3 . TRBJ2-7 .
TGTGCCAGCAGCTTAGCTAGAGCGGTTGGAACATTCGCCGAGCAGTACTTC CASSLARAVGTFAEQYF TRBV11-2 few TRBJ2-7 .
TGTGCCATCCGGGACACCGGAGGAAGGGGTTCCTACGAGCAGTACTTC CAIRDTGGRGSYEQYF TRBV10-3 . TRBJ2-7 .
TGTGCCAGCAGGGGGGACAGGTCCGACTATGGCTACACCTTC CASRGDRSDYGYTF TRBV2 . TRBJ1-2 TRBD1
TGTGCCACCAGTGGGCGACCGGGCCCCGGAGGTTCCGGGGAGCTGTTTTTT CATSGRPGPGGSGELFF TRBV24-1 . TRBJ2-2 .
TGTGCCAGCAGCTTGTACGGGAAGGACACTGAAGCTTTCTTT CASSLYGKDTEAFF TRBV5-5 few TRBJ1-1 .
TGCAGCGTTGCTACAGGGGTCTCCTACGAGCAGTACTTC CSVATGVSYEQYF TRBV29-1 . TRBJ2-7 TRBD1
TGTGCCAGCAGCTTAGGAGGGCAGGCTATACAGTTCTTC CASSLGGQAIQFF TRBV7-9 many TRBJ2-1 .
TGTGCCAGCAGTTTGGCCTACTCTCTCCCCTACGAGCAGTACTTC CASSLAYSLPYEQYF TRBV28 few TRBJ2-7 .
TGTGCCAGCAGAGGGGACAGGGATGACACCGGGGAGCTGTTTTTT CASRGDRDDTGELFF TRBV12-3/TRBV12-4 many TRBJ2-2 TRBD1
TGTGCCAGCAGTTACGTACTAGCGGGGGTCAATGAGCAGTTCTTC CASSYVLAGVNEQFF TRBV6-2/TRBV6-3 . TRBJ2-1 TRBD2
TGTGCCAGCAGTCAGAACTCCGGGGAGCTGTTTTTT CASSQNSGELFF TRBV25-1 few TRBJ2-2 .
TGTGCCAGCAGCCCCGCGAGCGGAGGGCCACGGGAGACCCAGTACTTC CASSPASGGPRETQYF TRBV7-6 . TRBJ2-5 .
TGTGCCATCAGTGAGTCCGGCTACCCGAGCTCCTACAATGAGCAGTTCTTC CAISESGYPSSYNEQFF TRBV10-3 . TRBJ2-1 .
TGTGCCAGCAGCTACGTTTCTAGCGCTGAGACCCAGTACTTC CASSYVSSAETQYF TRBV11-2 few TRBJ2-5 .
TGTGCCAGCAGCCCCGGTAGCAATCAGCCCCAGCATTTT CASSPGSNQPQHF TRBV5-5 . TRBJ1-5 .
TGTGCTAGTGGTTCCCCCCACGAGCAGTACTTC CASGSPHEQYF TRBV12-5 few TRBJ2-7 .
TGTGCCAGCAGTTACGGGCGGCCACTAGATGAGCAGTTCTTC CASSYGRPLDEQFF TRBV6-2/TRBV6-3 many TRBJ2-1 .
TGTGCCAGCAGCGTAGCGGGGTCCGATTCCTACGAGCAGTACTTC CASSVAGSDSYEQYF TRBV9 many TRBJ2-7 .